This record looks at one TCR beta chain sequence and its context. The method was immunoSEQ multiplex PCR; TCRdb's version includes in-frame clones alone and lacks a portion of them. The sample has about 94,000 clones, roughly 92% seen once; the top ten hold 0.99%. The data belong to a study of T cell changes during pregnancy in multiple sclerosis. This CDR3 spans 15 amino acids. The clonotype originates from a female donor with multiple sclerosis, enrolled in a pregnancy study. The chain recombines TRBV21-1 with TRBJ1-2; the DNA was not used to check the table's D call, TRBD1. TRBV21-1 is a known pseudogene. The input for sequencing was peripheral blood, taken after pregnancy. CDR3 loop: CASSKTPRGRGGYTF. In DNA form, the CDR3 reads TGTGCCAGCAGCAAAACACCCAGGGGGCGCGGAGGCTACACCTTC.